This T cell receptor beta chain was identified during a study of blood T cell repertoires in COVID-19. Background on the study: COVID-19 samples from acute and convalescent phases originated in the United States, Italy and Spain.

The germline V gene has CDR1 MNHNY and CDR2 SVGAGI (reference sequence). CDR3 length: 15 residues. After removal of 4 bases from V and 4 bases from J, the junction contained 5 bases not matched to a gene. Only in-frame clones appear in the TCRdb table, and some are missing; sequencing was by immunoSEQ multiplex PCR. The sample comprises around 250,000 clones, 86% of which are singletons, and approximately 1.5% rests with the top ten. The sequenced sample was peripheral blood. The sequence was collected from a woman aged 55-69 years who had recovered from COVID-19. The chain joins TRBV6-6 to TRBJ1-4; 8 bases line up with TRBD1. CDR3 DNA: TGTGCCAGCAGTTTCATGGGACAGGTTAATGAAAAACTGTTTTTT. Its protein product is CASSFMGQVNEKLFF.